This TCR beta chain was retrieved from a study of tumor-infiltrating lymphocytes in primary liver carcinoma (dated by TCRdb to 2017 to 2019). Describing the broader study: Hepatocellular carcinoma (four) or combined HCC and intrahepatic cholangiocarcinoma (one) was present in the five patients, who were three men and two women aged 30 to 69 years. A total of approximately 35 specimens from 5 patients, comprising approximately 25 tumor regions, 5 adjacent noncancerous liver tissues and 5 peripheral blood samples, were covered by TCRbeta repertoire sequencing. For each liver tumor, the study sampled five regions along with adjacent normal tissue and blood, and applied TCRbeta repertoire sequencing, expression microarrays and whole-exome sequencing. The five patients had tumors of stage T1-T3 N0M0, with maximum diameters ranging from about 4 to 11 cm. Samples yielded roughly 3.65 to 7.5 million productive TCRbeta reads; read depth did not differ significantly between tissue types. Technical replicate repertoires showed high reproducibility, with mean shared-clone rates approximately 0.9 and correlation coefficients above 0.95.

TCRbeta-specific cDNA was reverse-transcribed from 500 ng total RNA using a constant-region primer and ProtoScript II reverse transcriptase. Construction of the TCRbeta libraries relied on three nested rounds of multiplex PCR, following a slightly modified ARM-PCR procedure. Multiplex TRBV1-TRBV30 forward primers and a Cbeta reverse primer were used in the first two PCR rounds, each of which was run for 10 to 11 cycles. Sample barcodes and Illumina adapters were added in a final 25-cycle PCR using Deep VentR polymerase. Amplicons of 200-500 bp were gel-purified with a QIAquick gel extraction kit before sequencing. TCRbeta amplicons were sequenced on an Illumina HiSeq 2500 with 250-bp paired-end reads. The published analysis was carried out like this. Reads were quality-trimmed with Trimmomatic v0.33, and paired reads were merged with FLASH v1.2.11 to recover full CDR3 sequences. V, D and J germline segments were assigned to the rearranged TCRbeta sequences using MiGEC v1.2.1b. Clonotype statistics, along with Shannon-Wiener diversity indices, were calculated using VDJtools v1.0.0. Except for diversity analysis, only each sample's 250 most abundant clonotypes were used in subsequent analyses to reduce sampling bias. The raw public reads went through TCRdb reprocessing: fastp at Q25, MiXCR clone calling, in-frame beta chains kept. Under each unique CDR3 protein, matching rows form one entry showing the most common genes and DNA. V and J calls and clone size were set by TCRdb, not the authors. This sample holds approximately 88,000 distinct CDR3 sequences; less than 70% were observed only once. 27% of the sample goes to the ten largest clones.

The germline V gene supplies CDR1 MNHEY and CDR2 SVGAGI. Counted from cysteine to phenylalanine, this CDR3 has 14 amino acids. The DNA shown is the 42-base CDR3, in frame from base 1. Total RNA and DNA were co-extracted without cell sorting from 20-30 mg of bulk tissue using the AllPrep DNA/RNA mini kit. Surgical resection was performed in China between late 2015 and 2016 on several patients with histopathologically diagnosed primary liver carcinoma. Patients had chronic HBV infection and were treatment-naive at sampling. Each fresh piece of tumor and adjacent tissue was cut in two, with one half stored in RNAlater at -80 degrees C and the other half sent for histology. A remark on this clonotype: Its antigen is unknown. Sequence at one end of the junction differs from germline and may be a read error.

Overall study results and their limits: Only the TCR beta chain was sequenced, so true repertoire diversity is likely underestimated because unpaired alpha chains were not captured. Repertoire overlap was higher between tumor regions (mean about 36%) than tumor-adjacent (around 17%) or tumor-blood (about 14%) pairs, consistent with antigen-driven expansion. The top 250 clones accounted for a significantly greater share of the repertoire in tumors than in blood (p = 0.039). Only 4 or 5 patients were included in the study, and the authors note that the findings should be validated in a larger study. Comparison of CD4+ and CD8+ T cell repertoires was precluded by the use of bulk unsorted samples.

This TCR came from a man aged 40-55 years with primary liver carcinoma and hepatitis B virus infection. The chain is made from TRBV6-5 and TRBJ2-3, with no confidently assigned D gene. The sequenced material came from tumor-adjacent normal liver tissue. The nucleotides are TGTGCGAGCAGCGCATCCCAGTGGACAGATACGCAGTATTTT. This is translated as CASSASQWTDTQYF.